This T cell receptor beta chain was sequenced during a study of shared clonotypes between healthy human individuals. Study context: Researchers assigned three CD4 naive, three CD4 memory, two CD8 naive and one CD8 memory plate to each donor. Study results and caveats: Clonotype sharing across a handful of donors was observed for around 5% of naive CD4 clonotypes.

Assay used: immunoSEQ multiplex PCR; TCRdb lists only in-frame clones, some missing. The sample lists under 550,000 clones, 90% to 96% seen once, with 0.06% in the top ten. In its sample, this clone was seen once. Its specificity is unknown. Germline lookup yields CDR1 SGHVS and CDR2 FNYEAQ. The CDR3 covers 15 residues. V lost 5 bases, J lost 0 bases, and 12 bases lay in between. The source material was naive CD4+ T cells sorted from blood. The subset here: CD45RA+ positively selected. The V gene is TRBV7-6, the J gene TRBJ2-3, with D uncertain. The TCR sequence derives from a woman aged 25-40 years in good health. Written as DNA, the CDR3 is TGTGCCAGCAGCCGTCAGGAAGCTAGCACAGATACGCAGTATTTT. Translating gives CASSRQEASTDTQYF.